This record concerns one T cell receptor (beta chain) sequence. This entry is derived from a study of blood T cell repertoires in COVID-19. Study at large: Researchers got acute and convalescent COVID-19 samples from the United States, Italy and Spain. T cells, B-cell-depleted T cells, or PBMCs supplied cDNA or gDNA.

This CDR3 region has 16 residues. V dropped 5 bases and J dropped 1; count of bases not matched to a gene: 6. Germline CDR1 reads MNHEY; CDR2 reads SMNVEV (reference sequence). Under the authors' procedure: Amplification of reference gene primers provided the estimated nucleated cell counts. Assay used: immunoSEQ multiplex PCR; TCRdb lists only in-frame clones, some missing. Clone size and V and J calls were adopted from that table, with D and trimming inferred from the DNA. The sample shows about 320,000 clones, about 84% of them seen only once. The chain employs TRBV27 and TRBJ2-1, with 9 bases fitting TRBD2. The sequenced sample consisted of peripheral blood. The receptor was derived from a woman in her 50s with acute or convalescent COVID-19. The CDR3 sequence: CASSETAGGSYNEQFF. CDR3 coding DNA: TGTGCCAGCAGTGAAACAGCGGGGGGATCCTACAATGAGCAGTTCTTC.